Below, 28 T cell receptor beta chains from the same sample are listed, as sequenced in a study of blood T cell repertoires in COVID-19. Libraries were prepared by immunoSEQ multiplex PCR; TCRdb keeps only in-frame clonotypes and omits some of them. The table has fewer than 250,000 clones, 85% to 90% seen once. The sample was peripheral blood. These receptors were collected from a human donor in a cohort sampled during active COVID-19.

The DNA for the CDR3 is TGTGCCAGCAGCCGAGGCGGCGATGAGCAGTTCTTC. Its translation is CASSRGGDEQFF. The rearrangement links TRBV27 to TRBJ2-1; D uncertain. Looked up from germline, CDR1 is MNHEY and CDR2 is SMNVEV (reference sequence). This CDR3 is built from 12 residues. V was trimmed by 6 bases and J by 8 bases, leaving 11 bases between them.

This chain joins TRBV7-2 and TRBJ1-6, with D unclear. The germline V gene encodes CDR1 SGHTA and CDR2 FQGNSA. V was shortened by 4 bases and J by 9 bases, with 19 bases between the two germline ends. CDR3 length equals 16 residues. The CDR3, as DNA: TGTGCCAGCAGCTCCCTACCCAGAGTAGCGGGTTCACCCCTCCACTTT. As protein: CASSSLPRVAGSPLHF.

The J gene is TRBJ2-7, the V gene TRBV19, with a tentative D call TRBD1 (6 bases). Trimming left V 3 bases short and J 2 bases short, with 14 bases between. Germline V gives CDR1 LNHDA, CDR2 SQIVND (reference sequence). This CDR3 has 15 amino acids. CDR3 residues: CASSIEPGETYEQYF. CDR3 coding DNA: TGTGCCAGTAGTATCGAACCAGGGGAGACCTACGAGCAGTACTTC.

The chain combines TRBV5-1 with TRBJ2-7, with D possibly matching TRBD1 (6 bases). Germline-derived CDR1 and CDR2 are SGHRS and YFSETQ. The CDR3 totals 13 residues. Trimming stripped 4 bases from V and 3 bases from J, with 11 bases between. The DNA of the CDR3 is TGCGCCAGCAGCACGGACAGTAACTACGAGCAGTACTTC. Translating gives CASSTDSNYEQYF.

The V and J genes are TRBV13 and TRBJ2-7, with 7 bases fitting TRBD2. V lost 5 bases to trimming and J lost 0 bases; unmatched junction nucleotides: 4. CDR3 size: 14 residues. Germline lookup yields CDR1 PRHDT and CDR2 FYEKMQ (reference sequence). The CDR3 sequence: CASSTRTSSYEQYF. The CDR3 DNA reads TGTGCCAGCAGCACGAGGACTAGCTCCTACGAGCAGTACTTC. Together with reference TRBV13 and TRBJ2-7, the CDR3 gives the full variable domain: AAGVIQSPRHLIKEKRETATLKCYPIPRHDTVYWYQQGPGQDPQFLISFYEKMQSDKGSIPDRFSAQQFSDYHSELNMSSLELGDSALYFCASSTRTSSYEQYFGPGTRLTVT.

The CDR3 region has the DNA TGTGCCAGCGGGCAGGGAGGCGCCTACGAGCAGTACTTC. This codes for CASGQGGAYEQYF. V and J are TRBV6-5 and TRBJ2-7; tentative D call: TRBD2 (6 bases). With 8 bases removed from V and 2 bases from J, the gap between germline ends came to 13 bases. The CDR3 is 13 residues long. CDR1 and CDR2 (germline): MNHEY, SVGAGI.

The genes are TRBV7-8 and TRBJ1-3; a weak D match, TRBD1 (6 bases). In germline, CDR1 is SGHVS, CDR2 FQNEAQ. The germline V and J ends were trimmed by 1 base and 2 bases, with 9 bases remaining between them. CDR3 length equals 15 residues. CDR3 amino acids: CASSLVAGAGNTIYF. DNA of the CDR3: TGTGCCAGCAGCTTAGTAGCAGGGGCTGGAAACACCATATATTTT.

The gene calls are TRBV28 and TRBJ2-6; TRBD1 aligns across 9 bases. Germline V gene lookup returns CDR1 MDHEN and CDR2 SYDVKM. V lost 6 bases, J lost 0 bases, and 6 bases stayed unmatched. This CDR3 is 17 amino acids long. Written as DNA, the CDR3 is TGTGCCAGCAGCACGGGACAGGGATACTCTGGGGCCAACGTCCTGACTTTC. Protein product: CASSTGQGYSGANVLTF.

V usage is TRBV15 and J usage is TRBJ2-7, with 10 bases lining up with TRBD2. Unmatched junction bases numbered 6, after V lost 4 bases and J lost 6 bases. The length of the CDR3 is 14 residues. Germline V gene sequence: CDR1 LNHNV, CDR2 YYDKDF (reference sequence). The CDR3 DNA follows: TGTGCCACCAGCATCCTAGCGGGAGATAGCGAGCAGTACTTC. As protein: CATSILAGDSEQYF.

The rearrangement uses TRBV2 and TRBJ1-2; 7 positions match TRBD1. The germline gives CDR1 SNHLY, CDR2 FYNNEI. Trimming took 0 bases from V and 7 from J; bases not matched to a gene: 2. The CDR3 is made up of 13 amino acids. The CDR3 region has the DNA TGTGCCAGCAGTGAAGCGCAGGGGGGTGGCTACACCTTC. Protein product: CASSEAQGGGYTF.

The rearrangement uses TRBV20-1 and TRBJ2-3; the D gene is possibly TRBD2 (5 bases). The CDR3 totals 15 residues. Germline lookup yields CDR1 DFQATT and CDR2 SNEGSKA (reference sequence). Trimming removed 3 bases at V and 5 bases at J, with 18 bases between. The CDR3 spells CSASFPERTLDTQYF. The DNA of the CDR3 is TGCAGTGCTAGTTTTCCAGAAAGGACTTTAGATACGCAGTATTTT.

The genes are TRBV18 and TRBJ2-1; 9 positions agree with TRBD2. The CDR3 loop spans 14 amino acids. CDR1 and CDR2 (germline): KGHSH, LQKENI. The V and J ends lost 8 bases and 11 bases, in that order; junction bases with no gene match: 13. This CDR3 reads CASGTGQREVKQFF. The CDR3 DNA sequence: TGTGCCAGCGGGACTGGCCAGCGGGAGGTTAAGCAGTTCTTC.

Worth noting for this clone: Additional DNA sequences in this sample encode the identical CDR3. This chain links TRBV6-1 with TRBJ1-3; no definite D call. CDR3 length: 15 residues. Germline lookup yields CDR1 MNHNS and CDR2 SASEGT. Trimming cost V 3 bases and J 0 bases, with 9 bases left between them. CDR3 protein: CASSEGVYSGNTIYF. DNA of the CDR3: TGTGCCAGCAGTGAGGGAGTCTACTCTGGAAACACCATATATTTT.

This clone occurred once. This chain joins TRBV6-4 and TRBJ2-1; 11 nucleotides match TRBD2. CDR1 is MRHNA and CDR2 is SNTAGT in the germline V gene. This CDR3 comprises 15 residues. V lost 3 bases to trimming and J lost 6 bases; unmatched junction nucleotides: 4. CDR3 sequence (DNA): TGTGCCAGCAGTGAGGGACTAGCGGTAATCAATGAGCAGTTCTTC. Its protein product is CASSEGLAVINEQFF.

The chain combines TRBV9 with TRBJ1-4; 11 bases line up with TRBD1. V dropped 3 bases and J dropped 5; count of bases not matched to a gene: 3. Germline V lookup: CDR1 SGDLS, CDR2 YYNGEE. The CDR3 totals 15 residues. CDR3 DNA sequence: TGTGCCAGCAGCGACGGACAGGGGGCGAATGAAAAACTGTTTTTT. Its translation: CASSDGQGANEKLFF.

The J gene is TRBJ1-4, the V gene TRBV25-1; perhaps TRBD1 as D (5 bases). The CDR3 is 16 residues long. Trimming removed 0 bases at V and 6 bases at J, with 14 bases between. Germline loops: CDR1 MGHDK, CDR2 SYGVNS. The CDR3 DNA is TGTGCCAGCAGTGAATATTCCCAGGGTTGGTATGAAAAACTGTTTTTT. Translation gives CASSEYSQGWYEKLFF.

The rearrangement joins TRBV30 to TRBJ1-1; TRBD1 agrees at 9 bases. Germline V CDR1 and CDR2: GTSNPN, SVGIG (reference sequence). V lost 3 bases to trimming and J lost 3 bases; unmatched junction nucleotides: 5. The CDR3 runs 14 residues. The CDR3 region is CAWRRTGEDTEAFF. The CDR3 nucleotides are TGTGCCTGGAGACGGACAGGGGAGGACACTGAAGCTTTCTTT.

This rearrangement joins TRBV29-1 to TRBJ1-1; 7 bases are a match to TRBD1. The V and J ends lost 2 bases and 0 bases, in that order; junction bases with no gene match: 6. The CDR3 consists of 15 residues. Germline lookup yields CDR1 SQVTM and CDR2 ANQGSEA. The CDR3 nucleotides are TGCAGCGTTGAACTTCGGGGACAGTTGAACACTGAAGCTTTCTTT. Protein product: CSVELRGQLNTEAFF. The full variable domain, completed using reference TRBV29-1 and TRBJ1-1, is SAVISQKPSRDICQRGTSLTIQCQVDSQVTMMFWYRQQPGQSLTLIATANQGSEATYESGFVIDKFPISRPNLTFSTLTVSNMSPEDSSIYLCSVELRGQLNTEAFFGQGTRLTVV.

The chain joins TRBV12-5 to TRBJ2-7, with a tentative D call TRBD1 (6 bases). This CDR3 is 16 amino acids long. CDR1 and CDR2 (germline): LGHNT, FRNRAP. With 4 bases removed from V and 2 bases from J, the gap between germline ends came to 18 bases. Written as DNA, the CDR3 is TGTGCTAGTGGTTCGCCCCGGGACAAAGGTACCTACGAGCAGTACTTC. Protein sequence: CASGSPRDKGTYEQYF.

The CDR3 protein is CASRGLAGRHQETQYF. CDR3 DNA sequence: TGTGCCAGCAGAGGACTAGCGGGGCGTCACCAAGAGACCCAGTACTTC. The rearrangement joins TRBV18 to TRBJ2-5, with 12 nucleotides matching TRBD2. CDR1 and CDR2 (germline): KGHSH, LQKENI. This CDR3 has 16 amino acids. V gave up 8 bases and J gave up 0 bases; unmatched junction bases: 7.

Here the CDR3 DNA reads TGTGCCAGCAGCTTAGATGGTGGGCGCTCTAACTATGGCTACACCTTC. It yields the protein CASSLDGGRSNYGYTF. This chain joins TRBV11-3 and TRBJ1-2; D is unresolved. CDR1 is SGHNT and CDR2 is YENEEA in the germline V gene. This CDR3 has 16 residues. Trimming pared 0 bases from V and 0 bases from J, leaving 11 bases between.

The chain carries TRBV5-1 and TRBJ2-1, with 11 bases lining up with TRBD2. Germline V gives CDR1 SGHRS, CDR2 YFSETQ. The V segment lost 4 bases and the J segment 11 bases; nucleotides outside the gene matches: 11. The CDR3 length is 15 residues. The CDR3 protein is CASSSPGLAEAKQFF. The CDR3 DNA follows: TGCGCCAGCAGCAGCCCGGGACTAGCGGAGGCCAAGCAGTTCTTC. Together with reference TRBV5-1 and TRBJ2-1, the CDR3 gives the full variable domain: KAGVTQTPRYLIKTRGQQVTLSCSPISGHRSVSWYQQTPGQGLQFLFEYFSETQRNKGNFPGRFSGRQFSNSRSEMNVSTLELGDSALYLCASSSPGLAEAKQFFGPGTRLTVL.

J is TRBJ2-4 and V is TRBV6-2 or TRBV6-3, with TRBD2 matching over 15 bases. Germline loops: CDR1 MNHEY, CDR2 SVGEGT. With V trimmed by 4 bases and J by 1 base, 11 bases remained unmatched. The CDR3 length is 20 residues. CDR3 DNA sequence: TGTGCCAGCAGTTTTGGATCCGGGACTAGCGGGAGGTCGGCCAAAAACATTCAGTACTTC. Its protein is CASSFGSGTSGRSAKNIQYF.

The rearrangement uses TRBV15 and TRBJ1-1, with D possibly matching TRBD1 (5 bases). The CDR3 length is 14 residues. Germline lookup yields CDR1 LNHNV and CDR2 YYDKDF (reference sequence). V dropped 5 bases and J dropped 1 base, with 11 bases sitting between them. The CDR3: CATSAQGKNTEAFF. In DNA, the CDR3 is TGTGCCACCAGCGCGCAGGGAAAGAACACTGAAGCTTTCTTT.

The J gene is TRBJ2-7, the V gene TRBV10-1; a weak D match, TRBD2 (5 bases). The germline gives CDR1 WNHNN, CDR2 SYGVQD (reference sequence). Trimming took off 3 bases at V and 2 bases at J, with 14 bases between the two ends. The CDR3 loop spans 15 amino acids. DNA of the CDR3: TGCGCCAGCAGTGATCCGGTGAACGGGACCTACGAGCAGTACTTC. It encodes CASSDPVNGTYEQYF.

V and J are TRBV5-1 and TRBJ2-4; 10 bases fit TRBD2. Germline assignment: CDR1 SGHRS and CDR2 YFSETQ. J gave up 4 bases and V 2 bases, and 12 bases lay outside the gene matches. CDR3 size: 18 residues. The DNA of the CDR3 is TGCGCCAGCAGCTTATCCCCTCCGGAGACTAGCGGGAAAAACATTCAGTACTTC. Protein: CASSLSPPETSGKNIQYF.

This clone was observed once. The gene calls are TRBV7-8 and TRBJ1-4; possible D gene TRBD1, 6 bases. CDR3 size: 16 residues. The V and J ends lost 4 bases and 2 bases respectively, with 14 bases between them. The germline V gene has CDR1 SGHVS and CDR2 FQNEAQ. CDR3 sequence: CASSSTGFVTNEKLFF. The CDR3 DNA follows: TGTGCCAGCAGCTCTACAGGGTTCGTGACTAATGAAAAACTGTTTTTT.

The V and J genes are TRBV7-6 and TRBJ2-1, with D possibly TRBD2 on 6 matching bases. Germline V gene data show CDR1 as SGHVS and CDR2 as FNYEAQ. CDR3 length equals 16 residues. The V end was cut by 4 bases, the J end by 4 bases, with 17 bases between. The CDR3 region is CASSSAGYPNYNEQFF. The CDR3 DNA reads TGTGCCAGCAGCTCGGCGGGGTACCCAAATTACAATGAGCAGTTCTTC.